This TCR beta chain is drawn from a study of T-cell reconstitution after alpha-beta-depleted transplantation in children. The CDR3 is 16 amino acids. Germline loops: CDR1 SGHRS, CDR2 YFSETQ. Trimming removed 0 bases at V and 5 bases at J, with 17 bases between. During its preparation, the TCRbeta library received unique molecular identifiers. TCRdb processed the PCR reads anew with MiXCR; each CDR3 protein has one entry. Of about 440,000 distinct CDR3 sequences in the sample, about 40% were seen once. The gene calls are TRBV5-1 and TRBJ1-1, with D possibly matching TRBD1 (6 bases). The sequence was obtained from a girl aged 2 to 9 with aplastic anemia, due to receive a stem cell transplant. The specimen comprised PBMCs, sampled before TCRalphabeta/CD19-depleted stem cell transplant. CDR3 sequence (DNA): TGCGCCAGCAGCTTGGAGGGCAGGGGTCAGGGAACTGAAGCTTTCTTT. Protein product: CASSLEGRGQGTEAFF.